This TCR beta chain appears in the sequencing data of a study of Graves' ophthalmopathy and Graves' hyperthyroidism. Amplification from RNA transcripts yielded the TCR beta CDR3 regions. Following a first-round RT-PCR that used HTBI primers, a second-round multiplex PCR was carried out. TCRdb ran MiXCR on the multiplex PCR reads and lists one entry per CDR3 protein. The table shows approximately 410,000 distinct CDR3 sequences, with 15% occurring only once. This clonotype came up many times. Germline CDR1 reads SGHVS; CDR2 reads FNYEAQ. The CDR3 extends over 13 amino acids. The V and J ends lost 4 bases and 15 bases respectively, with 16 bases between them.

The sequencing input was peripheral blood. The clonotype comes from a woman aged 18-29 years with stable Graves' hyperthyroidism. The chain uses TRBV7-6 and TRBJ1-6, with D tentatively TRBD1 (5 bases). The CDR3 DNA is TGTGCCAGCAGCTCGCCCCGGGGGAGGGACCTCCACTTT. The encoded protein is CASSSPRGRDLHF.